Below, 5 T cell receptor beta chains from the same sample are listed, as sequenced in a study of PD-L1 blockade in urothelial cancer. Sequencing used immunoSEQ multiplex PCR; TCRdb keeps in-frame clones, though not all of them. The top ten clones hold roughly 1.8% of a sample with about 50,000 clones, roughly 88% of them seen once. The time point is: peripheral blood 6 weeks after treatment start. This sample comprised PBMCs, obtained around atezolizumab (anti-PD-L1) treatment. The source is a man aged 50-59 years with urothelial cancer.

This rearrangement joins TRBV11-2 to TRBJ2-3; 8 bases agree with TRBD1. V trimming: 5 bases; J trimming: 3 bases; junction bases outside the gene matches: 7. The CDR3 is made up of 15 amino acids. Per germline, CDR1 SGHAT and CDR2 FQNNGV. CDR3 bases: TGTGCCAGCAGCGCGGACAGGGTTGTGACAGATACGCAGTATTTT. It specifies CASSADRVVTDTQYF.

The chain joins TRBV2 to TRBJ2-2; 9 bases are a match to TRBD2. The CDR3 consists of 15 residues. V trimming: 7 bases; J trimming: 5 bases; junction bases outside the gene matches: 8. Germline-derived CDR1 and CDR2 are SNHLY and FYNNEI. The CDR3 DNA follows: TGTGCCAGCACCCTAAGGAGCGGGGGGACCGGGGAGCTGTTTTTT. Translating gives CASTLRSGGTGELFF. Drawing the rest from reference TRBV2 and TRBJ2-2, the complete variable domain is EPEVTQTPSHQVTQMGQEVILRCVPISNHLYFYWYRQILGQKVEFLVSFYNNEISEKSEIFDDQFSVERPDGSNFTLKIRSTKLEDSAMYFCASTLRSGGTGELFFGEGSRLTVL.

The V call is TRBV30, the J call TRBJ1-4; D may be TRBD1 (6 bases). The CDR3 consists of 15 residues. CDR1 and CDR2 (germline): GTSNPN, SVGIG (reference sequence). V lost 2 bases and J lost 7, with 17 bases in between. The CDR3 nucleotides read TGTGCCTGGAGTACACCGGGGGGGCGAGGTGAAAAACTGTTTTTT. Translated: CAWSTPGGRGEKLFF.

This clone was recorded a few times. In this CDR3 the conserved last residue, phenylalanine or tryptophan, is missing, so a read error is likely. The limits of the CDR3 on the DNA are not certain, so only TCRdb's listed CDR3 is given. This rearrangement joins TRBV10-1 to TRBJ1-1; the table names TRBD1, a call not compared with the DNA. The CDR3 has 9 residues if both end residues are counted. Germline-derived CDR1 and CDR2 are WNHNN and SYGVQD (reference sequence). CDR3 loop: CASSDPRGP.

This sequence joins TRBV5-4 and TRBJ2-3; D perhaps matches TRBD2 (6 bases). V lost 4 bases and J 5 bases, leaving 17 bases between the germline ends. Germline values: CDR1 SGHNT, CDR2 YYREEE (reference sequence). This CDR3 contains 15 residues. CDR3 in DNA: TGTGCCAGCAGCCGTGCGGGACCCGGGGAAGATACGCAGTATTTT. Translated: CASSRAGPGEDTQYF.